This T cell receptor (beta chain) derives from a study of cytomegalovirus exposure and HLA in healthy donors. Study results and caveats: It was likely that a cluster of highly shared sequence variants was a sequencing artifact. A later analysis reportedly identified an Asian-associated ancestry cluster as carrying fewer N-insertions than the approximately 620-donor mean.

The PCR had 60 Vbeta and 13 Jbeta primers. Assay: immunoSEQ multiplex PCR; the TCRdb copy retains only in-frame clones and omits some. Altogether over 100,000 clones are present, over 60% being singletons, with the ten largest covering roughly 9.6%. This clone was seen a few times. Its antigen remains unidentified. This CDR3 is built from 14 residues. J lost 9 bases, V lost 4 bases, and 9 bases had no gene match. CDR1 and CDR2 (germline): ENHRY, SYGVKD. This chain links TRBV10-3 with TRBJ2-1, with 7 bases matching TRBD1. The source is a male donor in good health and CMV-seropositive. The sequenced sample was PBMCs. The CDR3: CAISGLQGMGEQFF. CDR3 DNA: TGTGCCATCAGTGGCCTACAGGGGATGGGTGAGCAGTTCTTC.